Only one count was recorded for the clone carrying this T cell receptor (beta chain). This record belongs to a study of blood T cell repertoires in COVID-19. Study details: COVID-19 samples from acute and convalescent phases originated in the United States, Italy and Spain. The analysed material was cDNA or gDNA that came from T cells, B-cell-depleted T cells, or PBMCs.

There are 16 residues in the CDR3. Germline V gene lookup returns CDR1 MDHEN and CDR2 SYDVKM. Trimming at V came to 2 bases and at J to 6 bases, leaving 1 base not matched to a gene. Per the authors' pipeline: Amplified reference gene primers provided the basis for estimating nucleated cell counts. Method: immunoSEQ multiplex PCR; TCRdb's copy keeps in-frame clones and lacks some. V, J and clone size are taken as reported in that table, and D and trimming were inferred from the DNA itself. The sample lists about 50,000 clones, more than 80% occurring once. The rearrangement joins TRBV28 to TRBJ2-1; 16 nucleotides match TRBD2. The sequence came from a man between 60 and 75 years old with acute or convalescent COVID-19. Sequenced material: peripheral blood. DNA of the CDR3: TGTGCCAGCAGTTTAGGGACTAGCGGGGGGGCCAATGAGCAGTTCTTC. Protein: CASSLGTSGGANEQFF.